The T cell receptor beta chain under discussion was sequenced for a study of blood T cell repertoires in COVID-19. Turning to the study itself: T cells, B-cell-depleted T cells, or PBMCs provided the cDNA or gDNA that served as material.

TCRdb's copy holds only in-frame clones and misses some; the assay was immunoSEQ multiplex PCR. The table has 210,000 or so clones, around 88% seen once; the top ten hold 1.5%. V lost 1 base to trimming and J lost 6 bases, with 13 bases between them. The CDR3 is made up of 15 amino acids. Germline values: CDR1 SGHRS, CDR2 YFSETQ. This receptor was obtained from a man between 18 and 29 years old with active or convalescent COVID-19. The chain combines TRBV5-1 with TRBJ1-4, with D uncertain. Material for sequencing was peripheral blood. The DNA of the CDR3 is TGCGCCAGCAGCTTGATGGGCTCGAGGGATGAAAAACTGTTTTTT. This codes for CASSLMGSRDEKLFF.